This T cell receptor (beta chain) was recovered during a study of shared clonotypes between healthy human individuals (dated by TCRdb to 2018 to 2020). In terms of the full investigation: A few men and a couple of women, aged 18 to 49 years, made up the cohort. The study deeply sequenced blood TCR repertoires of several healthy adults to estimate repertoire size and the extent of clonotype sharing between individuals. To increase sequencing depth and limit assay-specific biases, TCR repertoire library preparation and sequencing were carried out by different laboratories using diverse techniques. Leukapheresis yielded between about 0.85 and 9 billion PBMCs per donor. Per donor, three plates each were used for CD4 naive and CD4 memory, two for CD8 naive, and one for CD8 memory.

Germline trimming amounts to 5 bases on V and 2 bases on J, with 7 as the count of junction bases outside the gene matches. The CDR3 numbers 15 residues from cysteine through phenylalanine. Left in the record is the CDR3 DNA by itself, 45 bases read in frame from the first base. The germline V gene sets CDR1 to MNHNS and CDR2 to SASEGT. Turning to this clone: Its recognized antigen is unknown. Base-call qualities are not available, and no considerably larger clone is one nucleotide away.

Donors were healthy HIV-negative adults with no recently reported acute infections or vaccinations. All donors were Caucasian adults living in Nashville, Tennessee, USA. Magnetic negative selection was used to enrich CD4+ T cells, after which naive cells were positively selected on CD45RA and the negative fraction became the memory subset. After blood collection by leukapheresis, PBMCs were isolated using Ficoll-Histopaque density gradient centrifugation and then cryopreserved in the vapor phase of liquid nitrogen. Purity and quantity of every magnetically sorted T cell population were checked by analytical flow cytometry. Genomic DNA was isolated from every sorted fraction and measured by UV absorbance on a Nanodrop 2000c. What the study reported, not specific to this receptor: Rarefaction of sorted-subset datasets indicated incomplete sequencing despite the large sequencing depth. When a few donors were compared, the shared fraction of clonotypes was about 5% for naive CD4, less than 4% for naive CD8, 2.3% for memory CD4, and 0.3% to 0.5% for memory CD8. The genetic and exposure-history diversity represented was limited by the small number of donors. Pairwise subsampling led to the expectation that sequencing depth would affect the degree of clonotype sharing among donors. Clonotypes shared by all four sorted-subset donors showed higher generation probabilities than non-shared clonotypes. Sampling was restricted to blood, and TCR repertoires in tissue are likely to differ from TCR repertoires in blood. Naive subsets generally had larger estimated clonotype richness than memory subsets did.

Using the deep immunoSEQ assay, TCR CDR3 regions were amplified from genomic DNA by multiplex PCR. Genomic DNA extracted from each cell subset was distributed evenly over all wells of several immunoSEQ 96-well plates, and each plate served as one replicate. Each replicate PCR for sorted subsets received about 200 ng genomic DNA, equal to about 30,000 T cell genomes. Purified libraries were quantified with a Qubit 3.0 fluorometer, sized on a Bioanalyzer 2100, and re-quantified with the KAPA Library Quantification kit. Every immunoSEQ 96-well plate was sequenced on a dedicated single-read 150-cycle Illumina NextSeq 550 flow cell. Per the original workflow: Because the immunoSEQ output included only junctional sequences and no quality scores, the filtering could not be the same as the filtering used for full-length reads. Sequences were annotated with PyIR, a Python wrapper for IgBLAST v1.9, using IMGT germline references to assign V/J genes and CDR3. Any read was removed if the V/J assignment was weak (E-value above 1e-6), the CDR3 was missing, or the read contained stop codons, out-of-frame junctions, or ambiguous translated residues. V3J clonotypes were defined as sequences sharing an identical inferred V gene, J gene, and CDR3 amino acid sequence. The percentage overlap between two repertoires was calculated by dividing the number of shared unique clonotypes by the size of the smaller repertoire. Repertoire richness was assessed with RTK rarefaction, the Chao1 estimator, and Recon v2.1 estimates of unobserved clonotypes. Generation probabilities were computed with OLGA for all TCRbeta clonotypes obtained by the gDNA method from several donors. TCRdb carries this immuneACCESS record with in-frame sequences only. Its versions omit some clonotypes, under half of them owing to an unresolved V gene in the studies checked, with the rest unexplained. D and trimming come from the DNA, and the V and J calls and clone size come from that table. In all, the sample holds 2.5 million or so clones, and approximately 94% of those were seen once. Roughly 0.15% of the sample is in the top ten clones.

The sequenced sample consisted of naive CD4+ T cells sorted from blood. What the cell subset or site label conveys for this sample: CD45RA+ positively selected. This clonotype originated in a man aged 18 to 30 in good health. The chain is made from TRBV6-1 and TRBJ2-7; the central 9 bases match TRBD1. The CDR3 loop reads CASSREGQGPYEQYF. The nucleotide sequence reads as follows: TGTGCCAGCAGTAGGGAGGGACAGGGCCCCTACGAGCAGTACTTC.